Given below is one TCR beta chain in context. No antigen is known for it. This entry comes from a study of T cell responses to AZD1222 COVID-19 vaccine. Study-wide points: The study found vaccine-associated CD4 TCRs spanning spike, dominant at 160-218 and 743-854. Repertoire sampling happened only post peak T cell response.

Sequencing was performed with immunoSEQ multiplex PCR; in TCRdb, only in-frame clones are kept and a portion is missing. The table lists over 120,000 clones, roughly 90% of them singletons. The material sequenced was peripheral blood, taken 28 days after the second dose of the MenACWY control vaccine. This receptor was obtained from an adult who received the MenACWY meningococcal vaccine as a control.

In DNA, the CDR3 is TGCGCCAGCAGCCAAGATATAGCGGGAGTATTCAATGAGCAGTTCTTC. Protein: CASSQDIAGVFNEQFF. This rearrangement joins TRBV4-1 to TRBJ2-1; 9 nucleotides agree with TRBD2. Germline loops: CDR1 MGHRA, CDR2 YSYEKL. The CDR3 has 16 residues. The ends lost 0 bases at V and 6 bases at J; junction bases unmatched: 6.